The 4 T cell receptor beta chains below all came from one sample that was sequenced in a study of blood T cell repertoires in COVID-19. Method: immunoSEQ multiplex PCR; TCRdb's copy keeps in-frame clones and lacks some. The data contain 110,000 or so clones, 85% of them singletons. The material sequenced was peripheral blood. These receptors all come from a human donor in a cohort sampled during active COVID-19.

The chain has TRBV5-4 and TRBJ1-2; D possibly corresponds to TRBD1 (6 bases). Germline loops: CDR1 SGHNT, CDR2 YYREEE (reference sequence). The CDR3 is made up of 14 amino acids. The V gene lost 4 bases and the J gene lost 5 bases, with 15 bases spanning the gap. Here the CDR3 reads CASSTWGGGYGYTF. CDR3 nucleotide sequence: TGTGCCAGCAGCACTTGGGGAGGGGGGTATGGCTACACCTTC.

This clone has only one observation. The CDR3 DNA reads TGCGCCAGCAAACTACAGGGGGCAGGTGGTGAGCAGTTCTTC. Protein sequence: CASKLQGAGGEQFF. The V and J genes are TRBV10-2 and TRBJ2-1; 9 bases match TRBD1. Germline CDR1 WSHSY, CDR2 SAAADI. V lost 7 bases and J lost 9; bases outside the gene matches: 10. The CDR3 has 14 residues.

This clone appeared a single time. The chain couples TRBV3-1 (or the pseudogene TRBV3-2) to TRBJ2-2; the D gene is possibly TRBD1 (5 bases). The CDR3 is made up of 14 amino acids. Trimming shortened V by 4 bases and J by 6 bases, and 12 bases separated the two germline ends. CDR1 is LGHDT, CDR2 YNNKEL, per germline (reference sequence). The CDR3 coding sequence is TGTGCCAGCAGCCCCCCCAGGGATCCCGGGGAGCTGTTTTTT. This codes for CASSPPRDPGELFF.

This clone was found once. The chain couples TRBV4-2 to TRBJ1-3, with D tentatively TRBD1 (6 bases). V lost 2 bases and J lost 3, with 20 bases in between. The CDR3 loop spans 18 amino acids. Germline V gene data show CDR1 as LGHNA and CDR2 as YNFKEQ. CDR3 nucleotides: TGTGCCAGCAGCCAAAGGGGGGGGACCGGGACAATTGGAAACACCATATATTTT. It encodes CASSQRGGTGTIGNTIYF.